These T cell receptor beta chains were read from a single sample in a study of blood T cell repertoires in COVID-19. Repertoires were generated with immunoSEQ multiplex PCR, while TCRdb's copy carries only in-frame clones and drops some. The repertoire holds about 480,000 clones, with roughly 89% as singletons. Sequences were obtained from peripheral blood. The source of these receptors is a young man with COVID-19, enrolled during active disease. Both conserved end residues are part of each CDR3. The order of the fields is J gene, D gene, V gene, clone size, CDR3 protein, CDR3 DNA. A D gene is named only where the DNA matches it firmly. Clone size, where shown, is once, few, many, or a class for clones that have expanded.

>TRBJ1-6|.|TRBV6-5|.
CASSRRGHYNSPLHF
TGTGCCAGCAGCCGCCGGGGACATTATAATTCACCCCTCCACTTT
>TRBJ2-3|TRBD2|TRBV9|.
CASSVPTGTSGSDTQYF
TGTGCCAGCAGCGTACCAACCGGGACTAGCGGGAGTGATACGCAGTATTTT
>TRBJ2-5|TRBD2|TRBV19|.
CASRSGNGETQYF
TGTGCCAGTAGAAGCGGGAATGGGGAGACCCAGTACTTC
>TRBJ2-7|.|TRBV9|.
CASSVSPRGGPGNPEQYF
TGTGCCAGCAGCGTAAGTCCCCGTGGCGGGCCGGGGAACCCCGAGCAGTACTTC
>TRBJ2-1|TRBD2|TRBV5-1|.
CASSLLASGSIRNEQFF
TGCGCCAGCAGCTTGTTGGCTAGCGGGAGTATTCGCAATGAGCAGTTCTTC
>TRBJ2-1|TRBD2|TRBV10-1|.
CASRASGGANEQFF
TGCGCCAGCAGAGCTAGCGGGGGGGCAAATGAGCAGTTCTTC
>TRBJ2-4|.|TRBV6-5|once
CASSQAAKNIQYF
TGTGCCAGCAGTCAGGCCGCCAAAAACATTCAGTACTTC
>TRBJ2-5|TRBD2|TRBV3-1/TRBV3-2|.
CASSQLGTSGKETQYF
TGTGCCAGCAGCCAACTGGGGACTAGCGGGAAAGAGACCCAGTACTTC
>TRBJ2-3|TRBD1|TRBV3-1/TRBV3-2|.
CASSPRQGTDTQYF
TGTGCCAGCAGCCCCCGACAGGGAACAGATACGCAGTATTTT
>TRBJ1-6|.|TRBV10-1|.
CATFKRGNSPLHF
TGCGCCACCTTCAAGAGGGGGAATTCACCCCTCCACTTT
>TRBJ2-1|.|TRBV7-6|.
CASSLPDNEQFF
TGTGCCAGCAGCTTACCCGACAATGAGCAGTTCTTC
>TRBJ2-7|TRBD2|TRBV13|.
CASSGSGSSYEQYF
TGTGCCAGCAGTGGTAGCGGGAGCTCCTACGAGCAGTACTTC
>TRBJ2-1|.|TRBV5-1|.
CASSLTPPIQSSNEQFF
TGCGCCAGCAGCTTGACCCCCCCCATTCAGTCGTCCAATGAGCAGTTCTTC
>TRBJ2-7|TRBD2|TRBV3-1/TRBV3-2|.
CASSQDVLAGHSYEQYF
TGTGCCAGCAGCCAAGATGTCCTAGCGGGCCACTCCTACGAGCAGTACTTC
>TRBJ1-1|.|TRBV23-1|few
CASSHPGQNTEAFF
TGCGCCAGCAGTCACCCTGGACAGAACACTGAAGCTTTCTTT
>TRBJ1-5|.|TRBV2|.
CASNGESNQPQHF
TGTGCCAGCAACGGGGAAAGCAATCAGCCCCAGCATTTT
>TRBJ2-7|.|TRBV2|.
CASRGAGDYEQYF
TGTGCCAGCAGGGGGGCTGGCGACTACGAGCAGTACTTC
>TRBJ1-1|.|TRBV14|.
CASSSRSRQREAFF
TGTGCCAGCAGCTCAAGAAGCAGACAGCGTGAAGCTTTCTTT
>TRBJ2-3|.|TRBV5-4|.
CASSPSVGGMGTDTQYF
TGTGCCAGCAGCCCCAGCGTTGGGGGCATGGGGACAGATACGCAGTATTTT
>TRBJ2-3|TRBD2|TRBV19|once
CASSIALAGDTQYF
TGTGCCAGTAGTATAGCTCTAGCGGGAGATACGCAGTATTTT
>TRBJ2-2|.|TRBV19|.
CASSIWGPTRSGELFF
TGTGCCAGTAGTATATGGGGGCCCACCCGTTCCGGGGAGCTGTTTTTT
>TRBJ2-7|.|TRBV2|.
CASSEAGLDEQYF
TGTGCCAGCAGTGAGGCAGGGTTGGACGAGCAGTACTTC
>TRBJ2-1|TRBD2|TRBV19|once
CASSIGRTSGSYNEQFF
TGTGCCAGTAGTATAGGCCGGACTAGCGGCTCCTACAATGAGCAGTTCTTC
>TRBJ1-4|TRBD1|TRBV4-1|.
CASSQVGTGHEKLFF
TGCGCCAGCAGCCAGGTTGGGACAGGACATGAAAAACTGTTTTTT
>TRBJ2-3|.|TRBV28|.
CASSLTSRSSTDTQYF
TGTGCCAGCAGCTTGACCTCGCGGTCTAGCACAGATACGCAGTATTTT
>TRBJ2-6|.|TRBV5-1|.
CASSLLGLLSGANVLTF
TGCGCCAGCAGCTTGCTGGGACTCCTCTCTGGGGCCAACGTCCTGACTTTC
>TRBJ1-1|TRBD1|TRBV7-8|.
CASARGSENTEAFF
TGTGCCAGCGCCAGGGGGTCAGAGAACACTGAAGCTTTCTTT
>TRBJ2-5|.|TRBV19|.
CASSIEGAGETQYF
TGTGCCAGTAGTATAGAGGGGGCTGGTGAGACCCAGTACTTC
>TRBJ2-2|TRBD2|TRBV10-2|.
CASRGLAGAWDTGELFF
TGCGCCAGCAGGGGTCTAGCGGGAGCGTGGGACACCGGGGAGCTGTTTTTT
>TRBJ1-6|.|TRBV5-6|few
CASSLIQGNSPLHF
TGTGCCAGCAGCTTGATACAGGGTAATTCACCCCTCCACTTT
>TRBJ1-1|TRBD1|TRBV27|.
CASSYGQAAPFEAFF
TGTGCCAGCAGCTACGGACAGGCCGCCCCCTTTGAAGCTTTCTTT
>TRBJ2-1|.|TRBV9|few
CASSVNYLRNEQFF
TGTGCCAGCAGCGTAAACTACCTGCGAAATGAGCAGTTCTTC
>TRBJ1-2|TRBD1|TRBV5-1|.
CASSLGQGAMSDYGYTF
TGCGCCAGCAGCCTCGGACAGGGGGCGATGAGTGACTATGGCTACACCTTC
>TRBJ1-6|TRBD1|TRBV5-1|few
CASSARDSHNSPLHF
TGCGCCAGCAGCGCCCGGGACAGTCATAATTCACCCCTCCACTTT
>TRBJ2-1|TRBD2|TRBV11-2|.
CASSTDLLGGDNEQFF
TGTGCCAGCAGCACAGATCTGTTGGGGGGGGACAATGAGCAGTTCTTC
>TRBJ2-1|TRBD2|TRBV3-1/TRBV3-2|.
CASSQFNSGRAGNEQFF
TGTGCCAGCAGCCAATTTAATAGCGGGAGGGCCGGCAATGAGCAGTTCTTC
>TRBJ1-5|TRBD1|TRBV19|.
CATRYRGQGVGGQPQHF
TGTGCCACCAGATATCGGGGACAGGGCGTCGGCGGTCAGCCCCAGCATTTT
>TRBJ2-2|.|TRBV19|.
CASSIGTRSTGELFF
TGTGCCAGTAGTATTGGGACTCGGAGCACCGGGGAGCTGTTTTTT
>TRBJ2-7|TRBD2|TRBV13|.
CASSSLAGVGLISYEQYF
TGTGCCAGCAGCTCCTTAGCGGGAGTGGGCCTGATTTCCTACGAGCAGTACTTC